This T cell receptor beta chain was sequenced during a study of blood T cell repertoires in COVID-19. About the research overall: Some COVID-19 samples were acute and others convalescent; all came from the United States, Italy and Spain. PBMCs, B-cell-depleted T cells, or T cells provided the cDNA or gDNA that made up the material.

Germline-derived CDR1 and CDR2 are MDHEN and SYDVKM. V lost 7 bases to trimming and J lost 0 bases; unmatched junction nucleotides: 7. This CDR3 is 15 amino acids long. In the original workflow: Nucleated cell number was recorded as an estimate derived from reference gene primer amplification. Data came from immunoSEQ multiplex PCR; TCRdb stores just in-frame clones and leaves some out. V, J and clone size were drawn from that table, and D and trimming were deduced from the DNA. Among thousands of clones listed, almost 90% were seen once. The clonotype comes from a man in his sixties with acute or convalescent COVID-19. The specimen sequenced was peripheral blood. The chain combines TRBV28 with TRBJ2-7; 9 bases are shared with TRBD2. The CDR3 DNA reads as TGTGCCAGCATAGGTGGTAGCGGGGGCTCCTACGAGCAGTACGTC. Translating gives CASIGGSGGSYEQYV.